Detailed here is one T cell receptor (beta chain). This record comes from a study of cytomegalovirus exposure and HLA in healthy donors. The PCR was carried out with 60 Vbeta primers and 13 Jbeta primers. Clones were sequenced by immunoSEQ multiplex PCR, and TCRdb holds only the in-frame ones, with some missing. The table shows 140,000 or so clones, with around 75% occurring only once. The TCR was taken from a woman in her twenties or thirties in good health and CMV-seronegative. Sequenced: PBMCs.

The CDR3 nucleotides are TGTGCCAGCACGCGCACGGGGAGGGAGCAGTACTTC. It translates to CASTRTGREQYF. This sequence joins TRBV11-2 and TRBJ2-7; possibly TRBD2 for D (6 bases). The germline gives CDR1 SGHAT, CDR2 FQNNGV. This CDR3 has 12 residues. V was trimmed by 7 bases and J by 7 bases, leaving 14 bases between them. The full variable domain, rest sourced from reference TRBV11-2 and TRBJ2-7, is EAGVAQSPRYKIIEKRQSVAFWCNPISGHATLYWYQQILGQGPKLLIQFQNNGVVDDSQLPKDRFSAERLKGVDSTLKIQPAKLEDSAVYLCASTRTGREQYFGPGTRLTVT.